This TCR beta chain came from a study of T cells in Graves' hyperthyroidism and ophthalmopathy. RNA transcripts served as the template for amplifying TCR beta CDR3 regions. Primed by the HTBI set, a first-round RT-PCR was run on the TCR CDR3. TCRdb reprocessed the multiplex PCR reads via MiXCR and lists one record per CDR3 protein. The sample lists roughly 700,000 distinct CDR3 sequences; 14% were seen once. This CDR3 has 17 residues. V gave up 1 base and J gave up 3 bases, with 16 bases separating them. CDR1 is MGHRA and CDR2 is YSYEKL in the germline V gene. A patient was excluded if there was uncontrolled infection, other autoimmune disease, pregnancy or lactation. The diagnostic basis comprised clinical symptoms, serum thyroxine and TRAb, thyroid ultrasound and orbital computed tomography.

This sequence was found in a woman younger than 30 with Graves' hyperthyroidism. The chain combines TRBV4-1 with TRBJ2-1, with D perhaps TRBD2 (6 bases). Material: blood. For the CDR3, the DNA is TGCGCCAGCAGCCAAGCGGGACTGTCCATGAACTACAATGAGCAGTTCTTC. Translating gives CASSQAGLSMNYNEQFF.